A single sample gave rise to the 25 T cell receptor beta chains below, sequenced in a study of T cells in localized non-small cell lung cancer. Profiling relied on immunoSEQ multiplex PCR, and the TCRdb table lists in-frame clones only, not all of them. The sample includes about 15,000 clones, 75% to 90% of them seen just once. Sequences were derived from peripheral blood, sampled before any cancer treatment. These receptors were collected from a woman aged 40 to 75 with stage I lung adenocarcinoma.

The J gene is TRBJ1-2, the V gene TRBV10-3; D gene ambiguous. Trimming cost V 3 bases and J 0 bases, with 8 bases left between them. The CDR3 is made up of 14 amino acids. Germline CDR1 ENHRY, CDR2 SYGVKD. CDR3 nucleotides: TGTGCCATCAGTGATGGCAATTCTAACTATGGCTACACCTTC. Amino acids: CAISDGNSNYGYTF.

The gene calls are TRBV5-4 and TRBJ1-2; possibly TRBD1 for D (6 bases). Germline assignment: CDR1 SGHNT and CDR2 YYREEE (reference sequence). This CDR3 region has 18 residues. The V end lost 2 bases, the J end lost 0 bases, and 20 bases lay between the germline ends. This CDR3 reads CASSFWVKGVLPNYGYTF. Here the CDR3 DNA reads TGTGCCAGCAGCTTTTGGGTAAAGGGGGTGCTTCCTAACTATGGCTACACCTTC.

V usage is TRBV7-2 and J usage is TRBJ2-1; D is unclear. This CDR3 contains 14 residues. With 1 base removed from V and 8 bases from J, the gap between germline ends came to 12 bases. CDR1 is SGHTA and CDR2 is FQGNSA in the germline V gene. The CDR3 loop reads CASSLDDSRHEQFF. CDR3 coding DNA: TGTGCCAGCAGCTTAGACGATTCCCGCCATGAGCAGTTCTTC.

This clone was counted once. The chain links TRBV7-8 to TRBJ1-4; D uncertain. CDR1 is SGHVS and CDR2 is FQNEAQ in the germline V gene. The CDR3 is 13 amino acids. Trimming took off 7 bases at V and 0 bases at J, with 6 bases between the two ends. The CDR3 sequence is CASTISTNEKLFF. CDR3 DNA: TGTGCCAGCACCATTTCAACTAATGAAAAACTGTTTTTT.

This clone appeared a few times. This sequence joins TRBV14 and TRBJ1-6; tentatively, D is TRBD1 (5 bases). The ends were cut back, 1 base at V and 5 bases at J, with 18 bases in the middle. This CDR3 has 18 amino acids. Germline V gene lookup returns CDR1 SGHDN and CDR2 FVKESK. CDR3 sequence: CASSQGGFLGVNNSPLHF. DNA for the CDR3: TGTGCCAGCAGCCAAGGAGGGTTTCTAGGGGTAAATAATTCACCCCTCCACTTT.

Here the CDR3 reads CASSIDPGGNQPQHF. CDR3 DNA sequence: TGTGCCAGTAGTATAGATCCCGGGGGCAATCAGCCCCAGCATTTT. The V call is TRBV19, the J call TRBJ1-5; D gene ambiguous. Trimming took off 0 bases at V and 2 bases at J, with 8 bases between the two ends. From germline, CDR1 is LNHDA and CDR2 SQIVND (reference sequence). The CDR3 totals 15 residues.

The rearrangement joins TRBV19 to TRBJ1-1, with 11 positions matching TRBD1. From germline, CDR1 is LNHDA and CDR2 SQIVND (reference sequence). The CDR3 consists of 17 residues. With 6 bases clipped from V and 0 bases from J, the junction kept 9 bases outside the gene matches. The CDR3 nucleotides read TGTGCCAGTAGATACGGACAGGGGGCGGATATGAACACTGAAGCTTTCTTT. It yields the protein CASRYGQGADMNTEAFF.

The chain couples TRBV12-5 to TRBJ2-7; D ambiguous. Germline assignment: CDR1 LGHNT and CDR2 FRNRAP. V was pared by 5 bases and J by 3 bases, with 5 bases between. This CDR3 contains 11 residues. As DNA, the CDR3 is TGTGCTAGTGGTCCCGACTACGAGCAGTACTTC. Translation gives CASGPDYEQYF.

The chain combines TRBV7-6 with TRBJ1-2; D may be TRBD1 (5 bases). V shed 1 base and J shed 8 bases, with 11 bases lying between them. The germline CDR1 and CDR2 sequences are SGHVS and FNYEAQ. The CDR3 contains 13 residues. Written as DNA, the CDR3 is TGTGCCAGCAGCTTAGAGGGCAGGGACGGCTACACCTTC. Translation gives CASSLEGRDGYTF.

The chain couples TRBV30 to TRBJ1-3, with unresolved D. The CDR3 runs to 11 residues. Per germline, CDR1 GTSNPN and CDR2 SVGIG (reference sequence). V lost 8 bases and J lost 4, with 9 bases in between. DNA for the CDR3: TGTGCCCGAGGGAGCGGAAACACCATATATTTT. Its translation is CARGSGNTIYF.

The V call is TRBV2, the J call TRBJ1-3; D unresolved. In germline, CDR1 is SNHLY, CDR2 FYNNEI. Between the trimmed V and J ends, which lost 4 bases and 4 bases, there was a span of 8 bases. The CDR3 runs 13 residues. The CDR3 DNA is TGTGCCAGCAGTGGGTTAACAGGAAACACCATATATTTT. Residues: CASSGLTGNTIYF.

This clone was seen just once. The rearrangement uses TRBV6-6 and TRBJ1-1; no definite D call. This CDR3 is built from 13 residues. Germline CDR1 and CDR2: MNHNY and SVGAGI (reference sequence). V was pared by 8 bases and J by 0 bases, with 10 bases between. In DNA, the CDR3 is TGTGCCAGCTGGGCAGCCTTGAACACTGAAGCTTTCTTT. It is translated as CASWAALNTEAFF.

The V and J genes are TRBV15 and TRBJ2-7; 9 bases are a match to TRBD1. CDR3 length equals 14 residues. J lost 4 bases, V lost 1 base, and 2 bases had no gene match. Germline V gene lookup returns CDR1 LNHNV and CDR2 YYDKDF (reference sequence). DNA for the CDR3: TGTGCCACCAGCAGAGTGGGACAGGGTTACGAGCAGTACTTC. Its translation is CATSRVGQGYEQYF.

V and J are TRBV25-1 and TRBJ2-3; unclear D gene. Germline CDR1 MGHDK, CDR2 SYGVNS. The CDR3 runs 11 residues. V lost 1 base to trimming and J lost 6 bases, with 2 bases between them. The CDR3 loop is CASSEWDTQYF. For the CDR3, the DNA is TGTGCCAGCAGTGAATGGGATACGCAGTATTTT.

This rearrangement joins TRBV7-9 to TRBJ1-6; tentative D call: TRBD1 (6 bases). The V and J ends lost 1 base and 8 bases respectively, with 9 bases between them. The CDR3 runs to 14 residues. CDR1 SEHNR and CDR2 FQNEAQ come from the germline V gene (reference sequence). The CDR3 is CASSLGQGYSPLHF. As DNA, the CDR3 is TGTGCCAGCAGCTTAGGGCAGGGGTATTCACCCCTCCACTTT.

The chain links TRBV19 to TRBJ1-6; D uncertain. The V gene lost 4 bases and the J gene lost 4 bases, with 14 bases spanning the gap. Germline CDR1 reads LNHDA; CDR2 reads SQIVND (reference sequence). The CDR3 consists of 16 residues. The CDR3 spells CASSKGGLGYNSPLHF. CDR3 nucleotide sequence: TGTGCCAGTAGTAAGGGAGGGCTCGGATATAATTCACCCCTCCACTTT.

Comments on this clone: A read error may produce the germline difference seen at one junction end. V usage is TRBV7-7 and J usage is TRBJ2-1; possible D gene TRBD1, 6 bases. This CDR3 region has 13 residues. Germline CDR1 and CDR2: SSHAT and FNYEAQ (reference sequence). The CDR3 coding sequence is TGTGCTAGCAGCGTGCGACAGGCGGGTGAGCAGTTCTTC. Amino acid sequence: CASSVRQAGEQFF.

The genes are TRBV28 and TRBJ2-5; TRBD1 aligns across 7 bases. From germline, CDR1 is MDHEN and CDR2 SYDVKM. The CDR3 runs 13 residues. V trimming: 6 bases; J trimming: 5 bases; junction bases outside the gene matches: 6. The CDR3 here is CASRTGVQETQYF. CDR3 coding DNA: TGTGCCAGCAGAACAGGGGTTCAGGAGACCCAGTACTTC.

This rearrangement joins TRBV5-6 to TRBJ2-7; tentative D call: TRBD2 (5 bases). V gave up 0 bases and J gave up 0 bases, with 13 bases separating them. CDR1 is SGHDT and CDR2 is YYEEEE in the germline V gene. The CDR3 covers 16 residues. This chain's CDR3 is CASSLAGVVSSYEQYF. The CDR3 DNA reads as TGTGCCAGCAGCTTGGCCGGGGTGGTGAGCTCCTACGAGCAGTACTTC.

This sequence joins TRBV28 and TRBJ2-7; TRBD1 is a possible D gene (5 bases). The germline gives CDR1 MDHEN, CDR2 SYDVKM. This CDR3 is built from 15 residues. Trimming shortened V by 7 bases and J by 7 bases, and 23 bases separated the two germline ends. CDR3 in amino acids: CASTSPMGQLGEQYF. The CDR3 coding sequence is TGTGCCAGCACCTCCCCGATGGGGCAGTTGGGGGAGCAGTACTTC. Looking up the rest from reference TRBV28 and TRBJ2-7 gives the full variable domain: DVKVTQSSRYLVKRTGEKVFLECVQDMDHENMFWYRQDPGLGLRLIYFSYDVKMKEKGDIPEGYSVSREKKERFSLILESASTNQTSMYLCASTSPMGQLGEQYFGPGTRLTVT.

The J gene is TRBJ1-5, the V gene TRBV6-6; a possible D gene is TRBD1 (5 bases). This CDR3 spans 15 amino acids. Trimming removed 6 bases from V and 9 bases from J, with 21 bases in between. Germline loops: CDR1 MNHNY, CDR2 SVGAGI (reference sequence). CDR3 in amino acids: CASRSERRGTWPQHF. The CDR3 coding sequence is TGTGCCAGCAGATCAGAAAGGAGGGGCACGTGGCCCCAGCATTTT.

V gene TRBV2 combines with J gene TRBJ1-1, with TRBD1 identical over 10 bases. V trimming: 4 bases; J trimming: 6 bases; junction bases outside the gene matches: 11. This CDR3 is 16 amino acids long. Germline CDR1 and CDR2: SNHLY and FYNNEI. The CDR3 DNA sequence: TGTGCCAGCAGTGCGGGACAGGGGCTGGGGAGCCCTGAAGCTTTCTTT. It encodes CASSAGQGLGSPEAFF.

V and J are TRBV4-1 and TRBJ2-1, with 7 bases that match TRBD2. Germline V gene data show CDR1 as MGHRA and CDR2 as YSYEKL. The CDR3 runs to 13 residues. V lost 1 base and J lost 10; bases outside the gene matches: 4. In nucleotides, the CDR3 is TGCGCCAGCAGCCAAGGACTAGCACCCGAGCAGTTCTTC. Translating it yields CASSQGLAPEQFF.

The rearrangement joins TRBV9 to TRBJ2-5; 9 nucleotides line up with TRBD2. J lost 3 bases, V lost 4 bases, and 7 bases had no gene match. Germline CDR1 and CDR2: SGDLS and YYNGEE. The CDR3 spans 15 residues. The CDR3 here is CASSPGAGGKETQYF. CDR3 DNA sequence: TGTGCCAGCAGCCCCGGGGCGGGGGGGAAAGAGACCCAGTACTTC.

The chain carries TRBV5-1 and TRBJ2-2; D is unresolved. Trimming took 5 bases from V and 0 from J, leaving 8 bases between them. The CDR3 has 14 residues. The germline V gene encodes CDR1 SGHRS and CDR2 YFSETQ. In DNA form, the CDR3 reads TGCGCCAGCAGAGAACAGTCGAACACCGGGGAGCTGTTTTTT. Translation gives CASREQSNTGELFF.